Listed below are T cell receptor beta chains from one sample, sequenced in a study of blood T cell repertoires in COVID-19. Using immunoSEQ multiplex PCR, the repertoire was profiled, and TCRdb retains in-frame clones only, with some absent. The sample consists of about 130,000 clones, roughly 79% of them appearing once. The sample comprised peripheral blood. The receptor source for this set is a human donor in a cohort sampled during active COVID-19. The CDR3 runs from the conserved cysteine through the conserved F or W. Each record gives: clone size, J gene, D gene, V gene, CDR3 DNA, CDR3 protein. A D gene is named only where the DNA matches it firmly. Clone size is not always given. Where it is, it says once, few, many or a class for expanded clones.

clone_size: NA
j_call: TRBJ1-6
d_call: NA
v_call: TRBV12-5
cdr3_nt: TGTGCTAGTGGACCACCTGAGGGCAGCCTCCACTTT
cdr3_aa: CASGPPEGSLHF

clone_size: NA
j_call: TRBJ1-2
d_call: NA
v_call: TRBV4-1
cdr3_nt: TGCGCCAGCAGCCAAGATCCGGCTGGGGGGTACTATGGCTACACCTTC
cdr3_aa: CASSQDPAGGYYGYTF

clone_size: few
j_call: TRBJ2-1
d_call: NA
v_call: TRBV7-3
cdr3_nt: TGTGCCAGCAGCCCCTCCCCGGGACACTACAATGAGCAGTTCTTC
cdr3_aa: CASSPSPGHYNEQFF

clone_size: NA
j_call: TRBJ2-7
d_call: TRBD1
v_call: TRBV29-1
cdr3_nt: TGCAGCGCTCCGGGACAGGTCTCCCCTTCGGACGAGCAGTACTTC
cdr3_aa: CSAPGQVSPSDEQYF

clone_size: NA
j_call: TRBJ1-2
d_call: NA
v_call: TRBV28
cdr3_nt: TGTGCCAGCAGCTGGACTGACTATGGCTACACCTTC
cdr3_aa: CASSWTDYGYTF

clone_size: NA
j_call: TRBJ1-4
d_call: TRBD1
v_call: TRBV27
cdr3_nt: TGTGCCAGCAGCCTAGGGACAGGCCGGCGGGAAAAACTGTTTTTT
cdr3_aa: CASSLGTGRREKLFF

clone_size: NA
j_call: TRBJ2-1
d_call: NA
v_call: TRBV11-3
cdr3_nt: TGTGCCAGCAGCTTAGTAGGGGCCGATGAGCAGTTCTTC
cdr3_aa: CASSLVGADEQFF

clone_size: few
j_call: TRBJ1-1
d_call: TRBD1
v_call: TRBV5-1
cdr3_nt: TGCGCCAGCAGCTGGACAGGGGAGAACACTGAAGCTTTCTTT
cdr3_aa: CASSWTGENTEAFF

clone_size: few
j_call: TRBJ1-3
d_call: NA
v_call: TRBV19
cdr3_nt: TGTGCCAGTAGGAGGGTAGCTGGAAACACCATATATTTT
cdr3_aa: CASRRVAGNTIYF

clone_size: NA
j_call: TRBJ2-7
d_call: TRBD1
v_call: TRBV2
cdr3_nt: TGTGCCAGCACCCCCTGGACAGGGGGCTACGAGCAGTACTTC
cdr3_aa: CASTPWTGGYEQYF

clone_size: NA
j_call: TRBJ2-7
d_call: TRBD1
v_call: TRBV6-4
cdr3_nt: TGTGCCAGCAGTGAATATCCAGGGGGACCCTACGAGCAGTACTTC
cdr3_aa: CASSEYPGGPYEQYF

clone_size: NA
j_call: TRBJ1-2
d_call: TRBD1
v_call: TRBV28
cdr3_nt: TGTGCCAGCAGTTTCCTGGGACAGAGACTACTAAACTATGGCTACACCTTC
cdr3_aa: CASSFLGQRLLNYGYTF

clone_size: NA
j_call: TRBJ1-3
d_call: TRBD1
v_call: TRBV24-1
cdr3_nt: TGTGCCACCAGTGATCCGGACAGGGGGTCGGGAAACACCATATATTTT
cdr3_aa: CATSDPDRGSGNTIYF

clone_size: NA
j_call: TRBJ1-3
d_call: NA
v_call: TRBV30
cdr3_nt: TGTGCCTGGAGTGAAGGAGGCACCATATATTTT
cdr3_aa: CAWSEGGTIYF

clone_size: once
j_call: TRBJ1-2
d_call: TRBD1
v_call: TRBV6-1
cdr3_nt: TGTGCCAGCAGTGAAAGGCTGGACAGGGTATTCTATGGCTACACCTTC
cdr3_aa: CASSERLDRVFYGYTF

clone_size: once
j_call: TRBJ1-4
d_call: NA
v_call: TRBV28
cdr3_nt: TGTGCCAGCAGCACCCTGGACAGCCCTATGGATGAAAAACTGTTTTTT
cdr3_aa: CASSTLDSPMDEKLFF

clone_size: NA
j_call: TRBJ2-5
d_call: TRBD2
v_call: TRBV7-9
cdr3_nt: TGTGCCAGCAGCTTATCTAGCGGGGCCATAGGGACCCAGTACTTC
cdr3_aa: CASSLSSGAIGTQYF

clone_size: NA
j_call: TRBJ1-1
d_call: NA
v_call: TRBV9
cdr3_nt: TGTGCCAGCAGCGTACAGGTCAACACTGAAGCTTTCTTT
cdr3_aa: CASSVQVNTEAFF

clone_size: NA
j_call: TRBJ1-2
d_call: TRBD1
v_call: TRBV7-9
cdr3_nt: TGTGCCAGCAGCTTACGACAGGGGGAGGCTGGCTACACCTTC
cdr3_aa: CASSLRQGEAGYTF

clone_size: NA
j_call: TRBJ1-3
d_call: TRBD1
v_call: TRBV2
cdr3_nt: TGTGCCAGCAGCCAAAGACAGGGGGCGAATGGAAACACCATATATTTT
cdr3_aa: CASSQRQGANGNTIYF

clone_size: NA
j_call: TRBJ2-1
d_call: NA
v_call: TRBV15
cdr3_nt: TGTGCCACCAGCAGAGCAGGATTTGAGCAGTTCTTC
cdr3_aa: CATSRAGFEQFF

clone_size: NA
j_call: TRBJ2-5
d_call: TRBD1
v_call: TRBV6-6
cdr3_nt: TGTGCCAGCAGTTACCCTGACAGGGGGGATGAGACCCAGTACTTC
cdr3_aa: CASSYPDRGDETQYF

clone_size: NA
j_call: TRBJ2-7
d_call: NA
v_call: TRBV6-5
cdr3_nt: TGTGCCAGCAGTCCCGGGATCTACGAGCAGTACTTC
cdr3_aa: CASSPGIYEQYF

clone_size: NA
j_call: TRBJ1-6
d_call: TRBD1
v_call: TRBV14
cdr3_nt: TGTGCCAGCAGCCAAACAGGGGGCTTCTTGAGATCACCCCTCCACTTT
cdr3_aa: CASSQTGGFLRSPLHF

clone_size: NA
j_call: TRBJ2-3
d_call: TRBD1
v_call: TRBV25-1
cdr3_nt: TGTGCCAGCAGTGATTTTACACCGGGACAGGGCACAGATACGCAGTATTTT
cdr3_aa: CASSDFTPGQGTDTQYF

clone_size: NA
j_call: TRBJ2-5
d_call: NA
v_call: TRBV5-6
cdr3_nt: TGTGCCAGCAGCCTTAGGTCCGGGGGTGAGACCCAGTACTTC
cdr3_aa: CASSLRSGGETQYF

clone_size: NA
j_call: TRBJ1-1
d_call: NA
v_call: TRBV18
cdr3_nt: TGTGCCAGCTCACCACCAGGGGTCATGAACACTGAAGCTTTCTTT
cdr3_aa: CASSPPGVMNTEAFF

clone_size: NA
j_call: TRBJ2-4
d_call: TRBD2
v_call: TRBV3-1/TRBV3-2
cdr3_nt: TGTGCCAGCAGCCAAGATGCTAGCGGGGGGTCCCATCCAGCCAAAAACATTCAGTACTTC
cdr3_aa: CASSQDASGGSHPAKNIQYF

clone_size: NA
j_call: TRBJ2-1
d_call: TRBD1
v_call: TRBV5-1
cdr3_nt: TGCGCCAGCAGCTGGGGGACAGGGGGCATAAATGAGCAGTTCTTC
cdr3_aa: CASSWGTGGINEQFF

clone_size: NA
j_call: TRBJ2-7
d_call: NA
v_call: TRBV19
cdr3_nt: TGTGCCAGTAGTATCAGAAGGGGTTACTACGAGCAGTACTTC
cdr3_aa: CASSIRRGYYEQYF

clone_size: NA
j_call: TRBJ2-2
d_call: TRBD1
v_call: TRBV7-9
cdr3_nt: TGTGCCAGCTCCGGACAGGGCAACTCGAACACCGGGGAGCTGTTTTTT
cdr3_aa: CASSGQGNSNTGELFF

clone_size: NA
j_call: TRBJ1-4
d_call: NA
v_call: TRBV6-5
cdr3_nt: TGTGCCAGCGGAGCCGTGGGTGGGGAGGGTGAAAAACTGTTTTTT
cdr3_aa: CASGAVGGEGEKLFF

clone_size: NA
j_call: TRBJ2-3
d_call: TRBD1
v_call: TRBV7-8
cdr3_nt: TGTGCCAGCAGCCAAGGGACAGGGGGAGATACGCAGTATTTT
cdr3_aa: CASSQGTGGDTQYF

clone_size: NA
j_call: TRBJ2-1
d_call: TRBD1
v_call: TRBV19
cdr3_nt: TGTGCCAGTAAAAAATGGACAGGGTCCCTCTACAATGAGCAGTTCTTC
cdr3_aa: CASKKWTGSLYNEQFF

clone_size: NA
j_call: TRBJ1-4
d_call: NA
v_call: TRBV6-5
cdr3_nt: TGTGCCAGCAGGCCAGGGAGGGGGAAACTGTTTTTT
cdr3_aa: CASRPGRGKLFF

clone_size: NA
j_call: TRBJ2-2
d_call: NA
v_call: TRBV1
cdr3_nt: TGCACCAGCAGCCAGGACCTCCCCGGACAACAAACGAACACCGGGGAGCTGTTTTTT
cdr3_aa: CTSSQDLPGQQTNTGELFF

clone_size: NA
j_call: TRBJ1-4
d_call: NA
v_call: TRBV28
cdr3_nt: TGTGCCACCGCCCGAGGTAATGAAAAACTGTTTTTT
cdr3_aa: CATARGNEKLFF

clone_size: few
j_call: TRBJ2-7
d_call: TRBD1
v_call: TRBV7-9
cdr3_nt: TGTGCCAGCAGCGGAAAGGGACAGTTATTCCACGAGCAGTACTTC
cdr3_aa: CASSGKGQLFHEQYF

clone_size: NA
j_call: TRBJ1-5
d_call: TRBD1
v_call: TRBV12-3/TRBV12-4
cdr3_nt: TGTGCCAGCAGTTCCGACAGGGGTCAGCCCCAGCATTTT
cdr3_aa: CASSSDRGQPQHF